Described below is a single T cell receptor (beta chain) sequence and its context. V was shortened by 1 base and J by 8 bases, with 17 bases between the two germline ends. The CDR3 sequence is 14 residues long. Germline V CDR1 and CDR2: GTSNPN, SVGIG (reference sequence). The record originates from a study of CD8+ T cells in alopecia areata. It was cDNA, reverse transcribed from extracted RNA, that served as the sequencing template. Using immunoSEQ multiplex PCR, the repertoire was profiled, and TCRdb retains in-frame clones only, with some absent. The sample carries around 200,000 clones, about three fifths recorded once. Treatment of the sample: oral pan-JAK inhibitor, 5-10 mg twice daily.

Sequenced material: CD4+ T cells sorted from blood, taken at week 4, from a patient treated with tofacitinib. This chain uses TRBV30 with TRBJ1-2; no definite D call. The sequence derives from a human donor with alopecia areata. CDR3 amino acids: CAWSALVGSSGYTF. CDR3 in DNA: TGTGCCTGGAGTGCATTGGTAGGGTCTAGCGGCTACACCTTC.